This T cell receptor (beta chain) was retrieved from a study of control samples from healthy donors and cancer patients. TCRdb's table, derived via immunoSEQ multiplex PCR, lists solely in-frame clones and lacks some. The sample gives approximately 230,000 clones, roughly four fifths of which show up once; approximately 12% is in the top ten. Germline V gene lookup returns CDR1 KGHSH and CDR2 LQKENI. With 6 bases removed from V and 3 bases from J, the gap between germline ends came to 12 bases. The length of the CDR3 is 15 residues. The chain combines TRBV18 with TRBJ1-6; a weak D match, TRBD1 (6 bases). This clonotype was sampled from a woman aged 60-70 years with lung cancer. What was sequenced was PBMCs. CDR3 loop: CASSAEGVYNSPLHF. DNA for the CDR3: TGTGCCAGCTCCGCAGAGGGGGTCTATAATTCACCCCTCCACTTT. Variable domain in full (rest from reference TRBV18 and TRBJ1-6): NAGVMQNPRHLVRRRGQEARLRCSPMKGHSHVYWYRQLPEEGLKFMVYLQKENIIDESGMPKERFSAEFPKEGPSILRIQQVVRGDSAAYFCASSAEGVYNSPLHFGNGTRLTVT.